This T cell receptor (beta chain) stems from a study of blood T cell repertoires in COVID-19. Study-level background: COVID-19 samples collected from the United States, Italy and Spain covered acute and convalescent phases. Sample material is recorded as cDNA or gDNA derived from T cells, B-cell-depleted T cells, or PBMCs.

CDR1 SEHNR and CDR2 FQNEAQ come from the germline V gene (reference sequence). The CDR3 has 17 amino acids. V shed 1 base, J shed 4 bases, and the junction held 10 bases outside the gene matches. Authors' methods: Estimation of nucleated cell counts was performed using reference gene primer amplification. Generated by immunoSEQ multiplex PCR, the TCRdb table keeps only in-frame clones and is missing some. V and J calls plus clone size are reproduced from that table; the DNA served to infer D and trimming. The table includes 150,000 to 200,000 clones, more than 70% detected once. This TCR derives from a human donor in a cohort sampled during active COVID-19. The sample taken for sequencing was peripheral blood. V usage is TRBV7-9 and J usage is TRBJ2-3; 8 positions match TRBD1. Written as DNA, the CDR3 is TGTGCCAGCAGCTTAGAGCGGACAGGGTGGGGCCCAGATACGCAGTATTTT. Residues: CASSLERTGWGPDTQYF.